Listed below are T cell receptor beta chains from one sample, sequenced in a study of blood T cells in healthy people across ages. MiXCR was run by TCRdb on the 5' RACE reads, yielding one entry per CDR3 protein. The sample contains approximately 600,000 distinct CDR3 sequences, under 65% of which appear only once. The sequencing sample was made of blood. These receptors originate from a man aged 55-75 years in good health. Both conserved end residues are part of each CDR3. A D gene is named only where the DNA matches it firmly. Clone sizes are given selectively: once, few, many, or a class where the clone is expanded.

j_gene,abundance,v_gene,d_gene,CDR3nt,CDR3aa
TRBJ1-6,once,TRBV6-2/TRBV6-3,-,TGTGCCAGCAGCACGACCGTCGGTTCCCTCCACTTT,CASSTTVGSLHF
TRBJ2-4,few,TRBV3-1,-,TGTGCCAGCAGCCAAGCTATGGAGGACAACTTAATTCAGTACTTC,CASSQAMEDNLIQYF
TRBJ2-5,-,TRBV2,TRBD2,TGTGCCAGCGATGAAGCGGGGGGGTTTAGTGAGACCCAGTACTTC,CASDEAGGFSETQYF
TRBJ2-5,once,TRBV2,TRBD2,TGTGCCAGCAGTGAGAGAGCGGGGGGGCCAGAGACCCAGTACTTC,CASSERAGGPETQYF
TRBJ2-1,few,TRBV18,-,TGTGCCAGCTCACCAGACGAGTACAATGAGCAGTTCTTC,CASSPDEYNEQFF
TRBJ1-2,-,TRBV15,-,TGTGCCACCAGCAGAGATTACGGAGACTATGGCTACACCTTC,CATSRDYGDYGYTF
TRBJ2-7,few,TRBV28,TRBD1,TGTGCCAGCAGTGCAAGGACAGGGGAATACGAGCAGTACTTC,CASSARTGEYEQYF
TRBJ2-1,-,TRBV21-1,-,TGTGCCAGCAGCACCCGTCCAGGCCCTACCTACAATGAGCAGTTCTTC,CASSTRPGPTYNEQFF
TRBJ1-2,-,TRBV5-6,-,TGTGCCAGCAGCCATTGGGTGGCTCAGGGTACCTATGGCTACACCTTC,CASSHWVAQGTYGYTF
TRBJ1-1,few,TRBV29-1,-,TGCAGCGTTGAATCCAGAGAAGGGAACACTGAAGCTTTCTTT,CSVESREGNTEAFF
TRBJ1-1,-,TRBV29-1,-,TGCAGCGTTGAAGAGGGGAGTAAAGCTTTCTTT,CSVEEGSKAFF
TRBJ2-5,few,TRBV3-1,-,TGTGCCAGCAGCCAAGAAAGTGCGGAGGGAGAGCAGTACTTC,CASSQESAEGEQYF
TRBJ2-1,-,TRBV5-1,-,TGCGCCAGCAGCTTGAGACCAGGCCAGTCCTACAATGAGCAGTTCTTC,CASSLRPGQSYNEQFF
TRBJ2-5,few,TRBV5-1,TRBD2,TGCGCCAGCAGCTTGATTGGCGGGGGAGAGACCCAGTACTTC,CASSLIGGGETQYF
TRBJ2-7,-,TRBV11-2,-,TGTGCCAGCAGCTTCGGACAGAGGGCATCCTACGAGCAGTACTTC,CASSFGQRASYEQYF
TRBJ2-1,-,TRBV20-1,TRBD1,TGCAGCAGGGGGTGGGCGGATGAGCAGTTCTTC,CSRGWADEQFF
TRBJ2-1,once,TRBV18,-,TGTGCCAGCTCACCACCGTCGGGGGGCCTGGGAAATGAGCAGTTCTTC,CASSPPSGGLGNEQFF
TRBJ1-1,-,TRBV5-1,-,TGCGCCAGCAGCTTCTCGGGCAAAGACACTGAAGCTTTCTTT,CASSFSGKDTEAFF
TRBJ2-7,-,TRBV13,-,TGTGCCAGCAGCAGATTGGGGGGTGCCCTCTACGAGCAGTACTTC,CASSRLGGALYEQYF
TRBJ1-1,-,TRBV28,-,TGTGCCAGCAAAAACCCCCGTGTGAACACTGAAGCTTTCTTT,CASKNPRVNTEAFF
TRBJ2-1,few,TRBV4-2,-,TGTGCCAGCAGCCTGGCAGGACCCAACAATGAGCAGTTCTTC,CASSLAGPNNEQFF
TRBJ2-5,-,TRBV3-1,TRBD1,TGTGCCAGCAGCCAAGAGGACAGGGGTAAAGAGACCCAGTACTTC,CASSQEDRGKETQYF
TRBJ2-1,many,TRBV4-1,TRBD2,TGCGCCAGCAGCCAAGCCAGACTAGCGGGGGGCTATGAGCAGTTCTTC,CASSQARLAGGYEQFF
TRBJ1-2,-,TRBV27,-,TGTGCCAGCAGACCCGGCCGGGAAGGTGGTGGCTACACCTTC,CASRPGREGGGYTF
TRBJ2-7,-,TRBV5-1,TRBD2,TGCGCCAGCAGCTTGCTCCAGGGAGGGTCCTACGAGCAGTACTTC,CASSLLQGGSYEQYF
TRBJ1-1,-,TRBV6-5,TRBD1,TGTGCCAGCACCCGGACAGGTCGTGGTTTGGGCACTGAAGCTTTCTTT,CASTRTGRGLGTEAFF
TRBJ2-7,few,TRBV5-1,-,TGCGCCAGCAGCTTATCCACCTTTGGGGCCTACGAGCAGTACTTC,CASSLSTFGAYEQYF
TRBJ2-1,few,TRBV7-2,-,TGTGCCAGCAGCCGCCCTCGGTACGGTGAGCAGTTCTTC,CASSRPRYGEQFF
TRBJ2-5,few,TRBV20-1,TRBD2,TGCAGTGCTAGGCCGACTAGCGGGGGCTACCAAGAGACCCAGTACTTC,CSARPTSGGYQETQYF
TRBJ2-2,-,TRBV5-1,-,TGCGCCAGCAGCTTGAGTCTTGGCCGCCGGGAGCTGTTTTTT,CASSLSLGRRELFF
TRBJ2-5,-,TRBV29-1,TRBD2,TGCAGCGCTGAACTGACTAGCGGGACCCAGTACTTC,CSAELTSGTQYF
TRBJ2-3,-,TRBV6-4,TRBD1,TGTGCCAGCAGTGAGACAGGGACAGATACGCAGTATTTT,CASSETGTDTQYF
TRBJ2-7,-,TRBV28,-,TGTGCCAGCAGTGGACAGCGGGGAACCTACGAGCAGTACTTC,CASSGQRGTYEQYF
TRBJ1-6,-,TRBV12-3/TRBV12-4,TRBD1,TGTGCCAGCAACGGAGGGACAGGGAATTCACCCCTCCACTTT,CASNGGTGNSPLHF
TRBJ1-2,-,TRBV6-1,-,TGTGCCAGCAACCTCGACAGGAGCTATGGCTACACCTTC,CASNLDRSYGYTF
TRBJ2-3,-,TRBV7-8,TRBD2,TGTGCCAGCAGCTCCGTAGCGGGGGTCCTACCAACTAGCACAGATACGCAGTATTTT,CASSSVAGVLPTSTDTQYF
TRBJ2-3,few,TRBV20-1,TRBD2,TGCAGTGCTAGTGGTGTGGCGGGGGGTGGCACAGATACGCAGTATTTT,CSASGVAGGGTDTQYF
TRBJ2-4,-,TRBV3-1,-,TGTGCCAGCAGCCAAGTAACGGGGGTAATAGACATTCAGTACTTC,CASSQVTGVIDIQYF
TRBJ2-4,-,TRBV6-1,-,TGTGCCAGCAGTGAGGGCCGGGGTAACGTCATTCAGTACTTC,CASSEGRGNVIQYF
TRBJ2-3,-,TRBV5-1,TRBD1,TGCGCCAGCAGTCGTCGCCCAGGGGGAGTTGTCACAGATACGCAGTATTTT,CASSRRPGGVVTDTQYF
TRBJ1-2,-,TRBV11-2,TRBD1,TGTGCCAGCAGCTTAGCAGGGGGCAATGGCTACACCTTC,CASSLAGGNGYTF
TRBJ2-3,-,TRBV5-1,-,TGCGCCAGCAGCCCCGGGGCAACCGGCACAGATACGCAGTATTTT,CASSPGATGTDTQYF
TRBJ2-2,-,TRBV6-1,TRBD2,TGTGCCAGCAGTGAAGCCGCTACCGGGACTACGAACACCGGGGAGCTGTTTTTT,CASSEAATGTTNTGELFF
TRBJ1-2,-,TRBV5-1,-,TGCGCCAGCAGCTTTTTGACGGAGGTCGGCTACACCTTC,CASSFLTEVGYTF